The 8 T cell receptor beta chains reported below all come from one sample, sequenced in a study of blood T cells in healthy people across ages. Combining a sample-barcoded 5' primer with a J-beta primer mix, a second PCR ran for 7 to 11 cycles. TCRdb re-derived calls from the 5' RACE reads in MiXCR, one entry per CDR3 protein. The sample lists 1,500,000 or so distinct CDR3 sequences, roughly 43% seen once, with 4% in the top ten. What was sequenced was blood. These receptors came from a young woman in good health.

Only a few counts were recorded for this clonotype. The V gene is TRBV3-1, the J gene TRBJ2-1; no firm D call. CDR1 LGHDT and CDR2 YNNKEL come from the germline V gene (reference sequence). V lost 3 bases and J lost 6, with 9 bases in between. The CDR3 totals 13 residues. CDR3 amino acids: CASSHQTPNEQFF. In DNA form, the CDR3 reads TGTGCCAGCAGCCATCAGACGCCCAATGAGCAGTTCTTC.

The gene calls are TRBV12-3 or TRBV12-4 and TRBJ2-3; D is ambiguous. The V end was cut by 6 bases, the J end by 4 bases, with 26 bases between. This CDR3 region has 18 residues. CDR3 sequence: CASSPFPVSKSNADTQYF. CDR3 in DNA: TGTGCCAGCAGCCCTTTTCCAGTTAGTAAGTCTAACGCAGATACGCAGTATTTT.

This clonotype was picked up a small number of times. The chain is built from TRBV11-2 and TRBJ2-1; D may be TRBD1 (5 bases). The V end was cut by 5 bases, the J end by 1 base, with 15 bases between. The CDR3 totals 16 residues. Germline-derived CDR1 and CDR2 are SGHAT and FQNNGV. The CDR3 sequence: CASSRTSQGSYNEQFF. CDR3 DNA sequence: TGTGCCAGCAGCCGAACGAGCCAGGGTTCCTACAATGAGCAGTTCTTC.

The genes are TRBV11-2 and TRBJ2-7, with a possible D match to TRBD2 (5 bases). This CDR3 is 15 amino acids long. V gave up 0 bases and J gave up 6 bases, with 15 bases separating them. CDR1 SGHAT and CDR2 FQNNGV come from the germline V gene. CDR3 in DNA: TGTGCCAGCAGCTTAGAACGAGTGGGAGTCCGCGAGCAGTACTTC. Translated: CASSLERVGVREQYF.

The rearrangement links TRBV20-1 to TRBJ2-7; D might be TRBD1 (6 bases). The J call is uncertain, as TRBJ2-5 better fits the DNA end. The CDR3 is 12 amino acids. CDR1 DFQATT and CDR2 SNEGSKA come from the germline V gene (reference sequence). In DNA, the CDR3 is TGCAGTGCCAACAGGGTTGGAGAGACCCAGTACTTC. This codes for CSANRVGETQYF.

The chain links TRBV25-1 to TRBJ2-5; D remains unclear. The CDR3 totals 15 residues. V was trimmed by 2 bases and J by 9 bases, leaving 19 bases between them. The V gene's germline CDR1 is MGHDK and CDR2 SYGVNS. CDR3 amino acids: CASSEISSSVVSQYF. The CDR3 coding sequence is TGTGCCAGCAGTGAAATCTCCAGCTCGGTGGTGTCCCAGTACTTC.

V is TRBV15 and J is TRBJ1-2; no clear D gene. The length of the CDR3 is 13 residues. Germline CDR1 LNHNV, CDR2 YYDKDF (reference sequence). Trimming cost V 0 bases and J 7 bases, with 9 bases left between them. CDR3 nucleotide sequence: TGTGCCACCAGCAGAGATCAGGCCTCTGGCTACACCTTC. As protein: CATSRDQASGYTF.

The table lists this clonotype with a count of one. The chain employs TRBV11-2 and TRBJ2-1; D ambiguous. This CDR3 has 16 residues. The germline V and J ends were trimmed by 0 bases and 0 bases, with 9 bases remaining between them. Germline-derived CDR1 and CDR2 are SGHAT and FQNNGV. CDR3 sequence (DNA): TGTGCCAGCAGCTTAGATCCGGTTAGCTCCTACAATGAGCAGTTCTTC. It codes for CASSLDPVSSYNEQFF.